The present T cell receptor (beta chain) was sequenced within a study of T-cell memory formation after mild COVID-19. General study findings and limits: Mainly in CM and EM were contracting CD4+ clones; CD8+ were in EMRA.

Germline-derived CDR1 and CDR2 are KGHSH and LQKENI. The V end lost 3 bases, the J end lost 2 bases, and 15 bases lay between the germline ends. CDR3 length: 16 amino acids. Each CDR3 protein is one row after TCRdb ran MiXCR on the 5' RACE reads. Of fewer than 650,000 distinct CDR3 sequences in the sample, roughly a sixth were seen once. About this clonotype itself: Its antigen is unidentified.

Material: PBMCs or a T cell subset sorted from them (not recorded which). The chain carries TRBV18 and TRBJ2-3, with a tentative D call TRBD2 (6 bases). The sequence was obtained from an adult woman who had mild COVID-19 (a few samples of this study predate the infection). Cell type and time point are not known. CDR3 sequence reads: CASSPLTSSLTDTQYF. The CDR3 nucleotides are TGTGCCAGCTCACCCCTGACTAGTTCCCTCACAGATACGCAGTATTTT. The full variable domain, completed using reference TRBV18 and TRBJ2-3, is NAGVMQNPRHLVRRRGQEARLRCSPMKGHSHVYWYRQLPEEGLKFMVYLQKENIIDESGMPKERFSAEFPKEGPSILRIQQVVRGDSAAYFCASSPLTSSLTDTQYFGPGTRLTVL.